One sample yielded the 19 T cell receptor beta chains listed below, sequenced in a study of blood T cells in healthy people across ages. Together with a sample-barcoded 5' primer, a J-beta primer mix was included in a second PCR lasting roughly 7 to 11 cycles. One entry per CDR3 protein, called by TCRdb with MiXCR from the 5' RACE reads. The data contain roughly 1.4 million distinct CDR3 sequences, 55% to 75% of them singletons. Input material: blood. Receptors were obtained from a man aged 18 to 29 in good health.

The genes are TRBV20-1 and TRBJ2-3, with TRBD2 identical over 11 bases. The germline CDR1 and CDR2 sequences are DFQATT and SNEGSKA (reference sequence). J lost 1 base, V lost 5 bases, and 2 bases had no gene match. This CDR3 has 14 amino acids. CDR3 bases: TGCAGTGCTGGTAGCGGGGGGGGCACAGATACGCAGTATTTT. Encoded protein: CSAGSGGGTDTQYF.

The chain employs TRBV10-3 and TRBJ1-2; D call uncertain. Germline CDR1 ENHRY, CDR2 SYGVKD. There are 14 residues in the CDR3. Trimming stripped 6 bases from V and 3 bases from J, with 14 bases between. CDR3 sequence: CAIRPLTDYYGYTF. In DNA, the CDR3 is TGTGCCATCAGACCGCTCACGGACTACTATGGCTACACCTTC.

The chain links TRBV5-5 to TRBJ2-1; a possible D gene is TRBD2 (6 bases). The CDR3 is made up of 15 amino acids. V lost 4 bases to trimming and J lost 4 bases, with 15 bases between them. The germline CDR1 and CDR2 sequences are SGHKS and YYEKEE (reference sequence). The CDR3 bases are TGTGCCAGCAGCCCGCCCCCGGGAGATTACAATGAGCAGTTCTTC. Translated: CASSPPPGDYNEQFF. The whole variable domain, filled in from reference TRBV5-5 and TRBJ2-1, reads DAGVTQSPTHLIKTRGQQVTLRCSPISGHKSVSWYQQVLGQGPQFIFQYYEKEERGRGNFPDRFSARQFPNYSSELNVNALLLGDSALYLCASSPPPGDYNEQFFGPGTRLTVL.

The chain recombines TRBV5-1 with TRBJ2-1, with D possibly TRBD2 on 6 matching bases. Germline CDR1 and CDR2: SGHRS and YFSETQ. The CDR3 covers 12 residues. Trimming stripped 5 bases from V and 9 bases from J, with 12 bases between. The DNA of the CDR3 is TGCGCCAGCAGATGGGACTCTCCTGAGCAGTTCTTC. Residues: CASRWDSPEQFF.

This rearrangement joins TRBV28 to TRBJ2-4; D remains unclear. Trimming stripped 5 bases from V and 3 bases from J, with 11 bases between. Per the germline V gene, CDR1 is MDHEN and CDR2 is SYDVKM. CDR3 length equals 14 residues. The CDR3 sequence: CASSVAPLKNIQYF. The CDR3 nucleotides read TGTGCCAGCAGTGTTGCTCCTCTCAAAAACATTCAGTACTTC.

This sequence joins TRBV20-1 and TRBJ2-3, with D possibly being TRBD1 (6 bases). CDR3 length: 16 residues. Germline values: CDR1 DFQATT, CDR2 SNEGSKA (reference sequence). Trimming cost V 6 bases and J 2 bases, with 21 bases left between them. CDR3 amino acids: CSAESGGREDTDTQYF. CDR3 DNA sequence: TGCAGTGCGGAAAGTGGGGGCAGGGAAGACACAGATACGCAGTATTTT.

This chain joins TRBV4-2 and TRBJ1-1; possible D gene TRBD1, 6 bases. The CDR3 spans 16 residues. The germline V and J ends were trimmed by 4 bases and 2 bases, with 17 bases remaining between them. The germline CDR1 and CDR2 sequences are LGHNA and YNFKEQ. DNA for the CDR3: TGTGCCAGCAGCCCTATTCAAGAGGGGGGTAACACTGAAGCTTTCTTT. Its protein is CASSPIQEGGNTEAFF.

The CDR3, as DNA: TGTGCCAGCAGTTTCCGGGCTACACTCTACGAGCAGTACTTC. It yields the protein CASSFRATLYEQYF. The chain carries TRBV12-3 or TRBV12-4 and TRBJ2-7; D remains unclear. V dropped 3 bases and J dropped 3 bases, with 12 bases sitting between them. CDR3 length: 14 residues.

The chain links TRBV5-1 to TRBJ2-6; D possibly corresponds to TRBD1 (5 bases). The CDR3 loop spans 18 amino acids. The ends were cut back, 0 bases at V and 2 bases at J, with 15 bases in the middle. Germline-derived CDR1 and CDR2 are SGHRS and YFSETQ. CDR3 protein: CASSLVPERGTGANVLTF. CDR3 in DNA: TGCGCCAGCAGCTTGGTCCCGGAAAGGGGTACTGGGGCCAACGTCCTGACTTTC.

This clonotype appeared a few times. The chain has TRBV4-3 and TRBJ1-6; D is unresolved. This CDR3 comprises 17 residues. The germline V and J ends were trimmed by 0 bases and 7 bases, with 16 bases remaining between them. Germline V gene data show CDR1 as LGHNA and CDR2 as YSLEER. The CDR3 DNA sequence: TGCGCCAGCAGCCAAGATGGATCTTCCCCGGCAAATTCACCCCTCCACTTT. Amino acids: CASSQDGSSPANSPLHF.

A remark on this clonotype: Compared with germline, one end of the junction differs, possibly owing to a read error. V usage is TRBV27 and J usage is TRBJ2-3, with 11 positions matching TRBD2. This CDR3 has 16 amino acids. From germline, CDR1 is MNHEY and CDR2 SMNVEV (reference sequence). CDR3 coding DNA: TGTGCCAGCAGTCACCTCGTGACTAGCGGGGTAGATACCCAGTATTTT. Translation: CASSHLVTSGVDTQYF.

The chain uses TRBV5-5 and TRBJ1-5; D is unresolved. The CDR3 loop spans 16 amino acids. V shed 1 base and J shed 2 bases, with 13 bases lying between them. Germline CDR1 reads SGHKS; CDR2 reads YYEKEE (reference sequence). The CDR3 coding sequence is TGTGCCAGCAGCTTGTCGTGGTCTCGGGGCAATCAGCCCCAGCATTTT. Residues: CASSLSWSRGNQPQHF.

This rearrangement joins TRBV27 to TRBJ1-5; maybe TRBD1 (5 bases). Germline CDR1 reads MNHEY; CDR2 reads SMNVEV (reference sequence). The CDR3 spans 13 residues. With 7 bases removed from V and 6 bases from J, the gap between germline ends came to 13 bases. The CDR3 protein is CASTGGGGQPQHF. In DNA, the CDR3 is TGTGCCAGCACTGGGGGGGGTGGTCAGCCCCAGCATTTT.

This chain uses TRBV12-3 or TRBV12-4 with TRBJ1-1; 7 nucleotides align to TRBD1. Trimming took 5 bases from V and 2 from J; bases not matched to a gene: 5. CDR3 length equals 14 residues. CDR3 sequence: CASSEDRPNTEAFF. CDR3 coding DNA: TGTGCCAGCAGTGAGGACAGGCCAAACACTGAAGCTTTCTTT.

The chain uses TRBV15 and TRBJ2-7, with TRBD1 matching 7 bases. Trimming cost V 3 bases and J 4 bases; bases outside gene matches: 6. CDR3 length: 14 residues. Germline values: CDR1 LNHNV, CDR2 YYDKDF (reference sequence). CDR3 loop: CATSRDRSLYEQYF. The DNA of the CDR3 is TGTGCCACCAGCAGGGACAGGAGCTTATACGAGCAGTACTTC.

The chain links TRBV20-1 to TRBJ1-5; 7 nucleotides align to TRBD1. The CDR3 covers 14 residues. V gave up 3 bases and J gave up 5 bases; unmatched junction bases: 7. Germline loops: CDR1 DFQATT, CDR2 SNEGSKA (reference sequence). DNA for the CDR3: TGCAGTGCTAGTCAGGGGCAGGGGGATCAGCCCCAGCATTTT. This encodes CSASQGQGDQPQHF.

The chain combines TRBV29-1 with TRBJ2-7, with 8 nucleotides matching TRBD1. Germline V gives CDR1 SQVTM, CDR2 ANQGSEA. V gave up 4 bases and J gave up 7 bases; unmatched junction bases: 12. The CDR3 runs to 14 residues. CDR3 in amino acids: CSVVMTGVVLEQYF. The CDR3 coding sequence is TGCAGCGTTGTCATGACAGGGGTCGTTCTAGAGCAGTACTTC.

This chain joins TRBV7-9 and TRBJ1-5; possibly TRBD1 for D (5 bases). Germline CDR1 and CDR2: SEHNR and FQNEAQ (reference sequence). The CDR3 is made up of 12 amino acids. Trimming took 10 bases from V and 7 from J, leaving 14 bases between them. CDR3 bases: TGTGCCACATCCCTGGGGGGGCAGCCCCAGCATTTT. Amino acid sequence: CATSLGGQPQHF.

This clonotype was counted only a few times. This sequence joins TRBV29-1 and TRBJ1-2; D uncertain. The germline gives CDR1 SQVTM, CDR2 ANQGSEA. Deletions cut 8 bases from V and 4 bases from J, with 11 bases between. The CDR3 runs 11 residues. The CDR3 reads CSYPRSYGYTF. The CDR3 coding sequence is TGCAGCTATCCAAGGAGCTATGGCTACACCTTC. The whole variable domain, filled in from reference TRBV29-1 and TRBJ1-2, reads SAVISQKPSRDICQRGTSLTIQCQVDSQVTMMFWYRQQPGQSLTLIATANQGSEATYESGFVIDKFPISRPNLTFSTLTVSNMSPEDSSIYLCSYPRSYGYTFGSGTRLTVV.